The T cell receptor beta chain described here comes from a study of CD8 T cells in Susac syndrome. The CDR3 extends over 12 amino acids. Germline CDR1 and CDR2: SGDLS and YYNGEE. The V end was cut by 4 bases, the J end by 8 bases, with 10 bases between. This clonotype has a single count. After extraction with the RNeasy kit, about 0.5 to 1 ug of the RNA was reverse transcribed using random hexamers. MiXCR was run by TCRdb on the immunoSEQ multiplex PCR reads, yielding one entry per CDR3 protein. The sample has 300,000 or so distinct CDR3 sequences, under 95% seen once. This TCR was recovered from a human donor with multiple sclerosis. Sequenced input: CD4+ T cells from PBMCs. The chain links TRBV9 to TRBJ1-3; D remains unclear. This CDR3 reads CASSTRRDTIYF. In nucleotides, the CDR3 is TGTGCCAGCAGCACCCGACGGGACACCATATATTTT.